The TCR beta chain under discussion was sequenced for a study of blood T cells in healthy people across ages (dated by TCRdb to between 2015 and 2016). Context from the whole study: Template switching captured roughly one uniquely barcoded TCR beta cDNA molecule per two T cells in model experiments. To track age-related changes in TCR beta repertoire diversity, the study relied on deep sequencing normalized with unique cDNA molecular identifiers. The donors were divided into four age groups: young (average about 15 years), middle-aged (roughly 40), aged (approximately 64) and long-lived (about 79). To avoid experimental bias, donors of different ages were distributed randomly across sequencing lanes. For two donors (one aged 18 to 30 and one aged 80 or older), the study analyzed two additional independent replicas of 1 million unique cDNA reads from the same blood draw.

Library generation was performed with 5' RACE. Data came from an Illumina HiSeq 2500. The second PCR ran for roughly 7 to 12 cycles and used a J-beta primer mix along with a sample-barcoded 5' primer. A unique molecular identifier was introduced onto each TCR beta cDNA molecule by a template-switch 5' adaptor carrying 12 random nucleotides. Each sample yielded at least 3 million CDR3-containing paired-end reads. First-strand cDNA was synthesized from all RNA with the Mint cDNA synthesis kit, primed by a TRBC-specific oligonucleotide. Following uracil-DNA glycosylase treatment, a first 18-cycle PCR with universal primers M1SS and BC2_uni_R was performed on all cDNA. As for how the authors treated the data: Each sample was normalized by randomly selecting 1 million high-quality reads, each carrying a distinct molecular identifier. Reads with shared molecular identifiers were discarded instead of being binned into consensus sequences. CDR3 identification, clonotype clustering and error correction used MiTCR with a Q25 quality threshold and the strictest error-elimination algorithm. A nonparametric unseen species model using Euler transformation provided a lower-bound estimate of total TCR beta diversity. In-frame beta chains were kept once TCRdb had trimmed the public reads at Q25 with fastp and called clones with MiXCR. CDR3 protein duplicates are merged, each entry listing the most common genes and DNA. These V and J calls rely on TCRdb rather than the paper's analysis. This sample holds 1.5 million to 2 million distinct CDR3 sequences; 28% were observed only once. The ten largest clones take up 7.7% of the sample.

The 39 donors, aged 6 to 90 years, were systemically healthy Caucasian individuals from Russia. Ten milliliters of peripheral blood were collected from each donor into EDTA-treated Vacutainer tubes. Ficoll-Paque density-gradient centrifugation was used to isolate PBMCs, with at least 6.5 million per sample. Total RNA, at least 5 micrograms per sample, was extracted from PBMCs with Trizol reagent. For every donor, an aliquot of PBMCs went through flow cytometry to measure the percentages of naive CD45RAhigh/CD27high T cells. From the cysteine up to the phenylalanine, the CDR3 has a length of 13 residues. The entry retains the CDR3 DNA only, 39 bases that are in frame from base 1. V is pared back by 2 bases and J by 10 bases, with 12 bases lying between the germline termini. Looking up the germline V gene yields CDR1 SGHTA and CDR2 FQGNSA. To note about this clonotype: This clone's antigen is unknown. No much larger clone exists at a distance of one base, and base qualities are not known.

General study outcomes and caveats: The CMV infection status of donors was not known, potentially confounding age-related changes in expanded clonotypes. Total diversity estimates from one million sequenced T cells were considered lower bounds and underestimates. A strong correlation was found between observed TCR beta diversity and the percentage of naive T cells measured by flow cytometry. Because profiling used bulk unsorted PBMCs, naive and antigen-experienced compartments could not be compared conclusively. Compared with the aged group, more naive CD4+ T cells, fewer expanded clones and increased TCR diversity were shown by the long-lived group, suggesting age selection. Observed TCR beta diversity per million T cells fell roughly linearly with age, and a significant reduction was already apparent by age approximately 41.

The specimen sequenced was blood. The chain is made from TRBV7-2 and TRBJ2-4; TRBD1 could be the D gene, as 5 bases match. The TCR comes from a woman between 25 and 40 years old in good health. Here is the DNA: TGTACCAGCAGCTTATCGACAGACCAAATTCAGTACTTC. Its protein product is CTSSLSTDQIQYF.